These 20 T cell receptor beta chains were sequenced from one sample in a study of blood T cell repertoires in COVID-19. Data came from immunoSEQ multiplex PCR; TCRdb stores just in-frame clones and leaves some out. This table has 350,000 to 400,000 clones, 75% to 90% appearing once. Sequencing was carried out using PBMCs or T cells enriched from blood (not recorded which). The origin of the receptors is a man in his late teens or twenties who had recovered from COVID-19.

The V gene is TRBV9, the J gene TRBJ2-1; 9 nucleotides align to TRBD2. V shed 4 bases, J shed 6 bases, and the junction held 11 bases outside the gene matches. The CDR3 is 16 residues long. In germline, CDR1 is SGDLS, CDR2 YYNGEE. The CDR3 loop is CASSLTGTSLPNEQFF. CDR3 bases: TGTGCCAGCAGCCTTACCGGGACTAGCCTACCCAATGAGCAGTTCTTC.

The CDR3 region is CASSIGQGTNTEAFF. Here the CDR3 DNA reads TGTGCCAGTAGTATAGGGCAGGGGACGAACACTGAAGCTTTCTTT. The rearrangement joins TRBV19 to TRBJ1-1; tentative D call: TRBD1 (6 bases). This CDR3 region has 15 residues. V lost 1 base and J 1 base, leaving 10 bases between the germline ends. Looked up from germline, CDR1 is LNHDA and CDR2 is SQIVND (reference sequence).

With regard to this clone: An end of the junction differs from the germline gene, which may be a read error. This sequence joins TRBV7-3 and TRBJ2-1, with D perhaps TRBD2 (6 bases). The length of the CDR3 is 12 residues. Per the germline V gene, CDR1 is SGHTA and CDR2 is FQGTGA. DNA of the CDR3: TGTGCCAGCAGCTTACCGCCGGGACTGGAGGTCTTC. It codes for CASSLPPGLEVF.

The rearrangement uses TRBV5-1 and TRBJ2-7, with 8 positions matching TRBD1. The CDR3 is 14 residues long. Germline V CDR1 and CDR2: SGHRS, YFSETQ. Trimming cost V 3 bases and J 4 bases; bases outside gene matches: 6. The CDR3 DNA follows: TGCGCCAGCAGCTACGGACAGGGAGGTTACGAGCAGTACTTC. Its translation is CASSYGQGGYEQYF.

The chain carries TRBV5-1 and TRBJ1-1; TRBD1 is a possible D gene (5 bases). V gave up 6 bases and J gave up 1 base, with 10 bases separating them. The CDR3 has 13 amino acids. Germline V gene lookup returns CDR1 SGHRS and CDR2 YFSETQ. The CDR3 region is CASTAGPNTEAFF. CDR3 DNA sequence: TGCGCCAGCACCGCGGGACCGAACACTGAAGCTTTCTTT.

The rearrangement uses TRBV18 and TRBJ1-6; tentative D call: TRBD1 (6 bases). The CDR3 is 15 amino acids. Germline V gene sequence: CDR1 KGHSH, CDR2 LQKENI. The V gene lost 3 bases and the J gene lost 13 bases, with 19 bases spanning the gap. CDR3 nucleotide sequence: TGTGCCAGCTCACCGGAGACAGGCGTATTTCGCCCCCTCCACTTT. Translated, it gives CASSPETGVFRPLHF.

This sequence joins TRBV12-3 or TRBV12-4 and TRBJ2-1, with D possibly TRBD1 on 6 matching bases. V was trimmed by 7 bases and J by 6 bases, leaving 13 bases between them. This CDR3 contains 13 residues. Here the CDR3 reads CASNQGRGNEQFF. The CDR3 nucleotides are TGTGCCAGCAACCAGGGGAGAGGCAATGAGCAGTTCTTC.

The chain couples TRBV5-1 to TRBJ1-1; 7 bases line up with TRBD1. Trimming took 7 bases from V and 8 from J; bases not matched to a gene: 11. This CDR3 comprises 13 residues. Germline V CDR1 and CDR2: SGHRS, YFSETQ. The CDR3 region has the DNA TGCGCCAGCGCCACAGGGGAGGTCACCGAAGCTTTCTTT. Residues: CASATGEVTEAFF.

This chain connects TRBV9 to TRBJ2-2, with TRBD1 as a possible D gene (6 bases). Germline CDR1 reads SGDLS; CDR2 reads YYNGEE. Trimming stripped 0 bases from V and 0 bases from J, with 9 bases between. This CDR3 spans 16 amino acids. In nucleotides, the CDR3 is TGTGCCAGCAGCGTAGAGGGGGATCCGAACACCGGGGAGCTGTTTTTT. Its protein is CASSVEGDPNTGELFF.

The chain couples TRBV12-3 or TRBV12-4 to TRBJ1-1, with 8 bases that match TRBD1. The ends lost 6 bases at V and 3 bases at J; junction bases unmatched: 3. CDR3 length: 13 amino acids. The CDR3 loop is CASSQGADTEAFF. The DNA of the CDR3 is TGTGCCAGCAGCCAGGGGGCGGACACTGAAGCTTTCTTT.

There are a few counts of this clone. Different DNA sequences within this sample yield the same CDR3. This chain connects TRBV9 to TRBJ1-6; D gene uncertain. V lost 0 bases to trimming and J lost 7 bases, with 11 bases between them. This CDR3 comprises 15 residues. Germline CDR1 reads SGDLS; CDR2 reads YYNGEE. The CDR3 protein is CASSVAGVGNSPLHF. As DNA, the CDR3 is TGTGCCAGCAGCGTAGCCGGGGTTGGGAATTCACCCCTCCACTTT.

This sequence joins TRBV18 and TRBJ2-7, with TRBD1 matching 11 bases. The CDR3 has 15 amino acids. V lost 2 bases to trimming and J lost 5 bases; unmatched junction nucleotides: 5. In germline, CDR1 is KGHSH, CDR2 LQKENI. Written as DNA, the CDR3 is TGTGCCAGCTCACCAGGGACAGGGGGATATCACGAGCAGTACTTC. As protein: CASSPGTGGYHEQYF.

This clone showed up just once. The chain has TRBV2 and TRBJ2-1; 8 nucleotides align to TRBD1. Trimming cost V 1 base and J 6 bases; bases outside gene matches: 8. The CDR3 totals 16 residues. Germline CDR1 and CDR2: SNHLY and FYNNEI. CDR3 in DNA: TGTGCCAGCAGTGAAGGAGGGGACAGGAACACCAATGAGCAGTTCTTC. It encodes CASSEGGDRNTNEQFF.

The rearrangement joins TRBV7-2 to TRBJ1-2, with 11 bases lining up with TRBD1. V was pared by 2 bases and J by 6 bases, with 5 bases of the junction left unmatched. The germline V gene encodes CDR1 SGHTA and CDR2 FQGNSA. The CDR3 length is 15 residues. The CDR3 DNA follows: TGTGCCAGCAGCTTAACTCCGGGACAGGGGGATGGCTACACCTTC. The encoded protein is CASSLTPGQGDGYTF.

The V and J genes are TRBV14 and TRBJ1-2, with D perhaps TRBD1 (5 bases). The V and J ends lost 0 bases and 8 bases respectively, with 19 bases between them. Germline V gene sequence: CDR1 SGHDN, CDR2 FVKESK. The CDR3 contains 16 residues. CDR3 sequence (DNA): TGTGCCAGCAGCCAAGATCACCGGGGGAGACTAAGCGGCTACACCTTC. This translates into CASSQDHRGRLSGYTF.

The V gene is TRBV6-5, the J gene TRBJ1-1; D is uncertain. In germline, CDR1 is MNHEY, CDR2 SVGAGI. This CDR3 has 14 amino acids. The V end lost 6 bases, the J end lost 1 base, and 12 bases lay between the germline ends. CDR3 amino acids: CASSPNRWNTEAFF. DNA of the CDR3: TGTGCCAGCAGCCCGAATCGGTGGAACACTGAAGCTTTCTTT.

The rearrangement uses TRBV19 and TRBJ1-1, with D possibly TRBD1 on 6 matching bases. The CDR3 spans 15 residues. Germline CDR1 reads LNHDA; CDR2 reads SQIVND (reference sequence). V lost 6 bases, J lost 1 base, and 15 bases lay in between. CDR3 sequence reads: CASSTPLTGNTEAFF. The CDR3 DNA follows: TGTGCCAGTAGCACACCTTTGACAGGGAACACTGAAGCTTTCTTT.

The chain uses TRBV5-5 and TRBJ2-5; tentatively, D is TRBD2 (6 bases). V lost 2 bases and J lost 5, with 16 bases in between. CDR1 SGHKS and CDR2 YYEKEE come from the germline V gene (reference sequence). CDR3 length: 15 amino acids. The CDR3 here is CASSFAGSSRETQYF. The DNA of the CDR3 is TGTGCCAGCAGCTTCGCGGGGTCGTCGAGGGAGACCCAGTACTTC.

This chain joins TRBV11-2 and TRBJ2-7; D perhaps matches TRBD1 (6 bases). The ends were cut back, 7 bases at V and 2 bases at J, with 15 bases in the middle. Looked up from germline, CDR1 is SGHAT and CDR2 is FQNNGV. This CDR3 comprises 14 residues. CDR3 bases: TGTGCCAGCACCCTATCCAGGGGCGCCTACGAGCAGTACTTC. It yields the protein CASTLSRGAYEQYF.

This clone was observed once. The rearrangement joins TRBV3-1 (or the pseudogene TRBV3-2) to TRBJ2-4; 8 positions match TRBD2. Germline V gene sequence: CDR1 LGHDT, CDR2 YNNKEL (reference sequence). The CDR3 has 15 residues. Trimming cost V 5 bases and J 7 bases; bases outside gene matches: 10. This chain's CDR3 is CASSSSERGRNIQYF. Here the CDR3 DNA reads TGTGCCAGCAGCTCAAGTGAGCGGGGGAGGAACATTCAGTACTTC.